One and the same sample provided the 5 T cell receptor beta chains below, sequenced in a study of Graves' ophthalmopathy and Graves' hyperthyroidism. Beta-chain TCR CDR3 regions were amplified from RNA transcripts. The authors performed first-round RT-PCR with HTBI primers and then a second-round multiplex PCR. TCRdb ran MiXCR on the multiplex PCR reads and lists one entry per CDR3 protein. The sample records 400,000 to 450,000 distinct CDR3 sequences, over 20% being singletons. The sequenced sample consisted of peripheral blood. Receptors were obtained from a woman under 30 with stable Graves' hyperthyroidism.

This clonotype occurred a few times. The chain has TRBV20-1 and TRBJ2-7; D gene unclear. Germline V lookup: CDR1 DFQATT, CDR2 SNEGSKA (reference sequence). The V gene lost 0 bases and the J gene lost 3 bases, with 6 bases spanning the gap. The CDR3 spans 12 residues. Written as DNA, the CDR3 is TGCAGTGCTAGAGATCGGCGCTACGAGCAGTACTTC. Its translation: CSARDRRYEQYF.

The sample holds many counts of this clonotype. This chain uses TRBV29-1 with TRBJ2-4, with 12 bases aligning to TRBD1. The germline V gene has CDR1 SQVTM and CDR2 ANQGSEA. V shed 6 bases, J shed 7 bases, and the junction held 10 bases outside the gene matches. CDR3 size: 15 residues. CDR3 coding DNA: TGCAGCGTGGCCGGGACAGGGGGCGGTGTGAACATTCAGTACTTC. Amino acid sequence: CSVAGTGGGVNIQYF. Supplemented by reference TRBV29-1 and TRBJ2-4, the full variable domain reads SAVISQKPSRDICQRGTSLTIQCQVDSQVTMMFWYRQQPGQSLTLIATANQGSEATYESGFVIDKFPISRPNLTFSTLTVSNMSPEDSSIYLCSVAGTGGGVNIQYFGAGTRLSVL.

This clonotype was recorded a few times. A much larger clone differs by one base, so this may be a read error. The gene calls are TRBV7-9 and TRBJ2-5; D might be TRBD2 (5 bases). Per the germline V gene, CDR1 is SEHNR and CDR2 is FQNEAQ (reference sequence). The CDR3 is 13 residues long. The CDR3 DNA reads as TGTGCCAGCAGCTTAGTGAGGGCTGAGACCAAGTACTTC. It specifies CASSLVRAETKYF.

The rearrangement uses TRBV27 and TRBJ2-5; a weak D match, TRBD1 (5 bases). CDR1 is MNHEY and CDR2 is SMNVEV in the germline V gene (reference sequence). Trimming took 5 bases from V and 5 from J, leaving 12 bases between them. The CDR3 has 13 amino acids. The CDR3 coding sequence is TGTGCCAGCAGTCCAATTGACAGTGAGACCCAGTACTTC. Translating gives CASSPIDSETQYF.

This clonotype appeared many times. This chain's CDR3 is CASSLRSASNQPQHF. The CDR3 nucleotides are TGTGCCAGCAGTCTTCGGAGTGCCAGCAATCAGCCCCAGCATTTT. This sequence joins TRBV6-2 or TRBV6-3 and TRBJ1-5, with D unresolved. The CDR3 has 15 amino acids. Looked up from germline, CDR1 is MNHEY and CDR2 is SVGEGT. Trimming took off 5 bases at V and 1 base at J, with 12 bases between the two ends.